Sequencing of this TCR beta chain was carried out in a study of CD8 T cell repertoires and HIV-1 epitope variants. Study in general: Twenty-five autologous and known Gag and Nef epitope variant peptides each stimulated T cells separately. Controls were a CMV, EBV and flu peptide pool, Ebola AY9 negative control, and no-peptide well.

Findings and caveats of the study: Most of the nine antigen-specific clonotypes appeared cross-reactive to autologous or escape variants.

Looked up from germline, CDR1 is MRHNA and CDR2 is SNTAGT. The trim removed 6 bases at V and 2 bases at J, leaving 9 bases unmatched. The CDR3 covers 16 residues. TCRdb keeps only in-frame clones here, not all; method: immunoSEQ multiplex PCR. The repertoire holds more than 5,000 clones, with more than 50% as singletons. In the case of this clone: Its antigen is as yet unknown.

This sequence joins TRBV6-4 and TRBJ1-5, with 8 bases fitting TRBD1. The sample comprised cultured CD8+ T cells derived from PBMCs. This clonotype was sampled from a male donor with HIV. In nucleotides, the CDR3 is TGTGCCAGCAGGGCCGGGACAGGTGGTGGCAATCAGCCCCAGCATTTT. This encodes CASRAGTGGGNQPQHF.